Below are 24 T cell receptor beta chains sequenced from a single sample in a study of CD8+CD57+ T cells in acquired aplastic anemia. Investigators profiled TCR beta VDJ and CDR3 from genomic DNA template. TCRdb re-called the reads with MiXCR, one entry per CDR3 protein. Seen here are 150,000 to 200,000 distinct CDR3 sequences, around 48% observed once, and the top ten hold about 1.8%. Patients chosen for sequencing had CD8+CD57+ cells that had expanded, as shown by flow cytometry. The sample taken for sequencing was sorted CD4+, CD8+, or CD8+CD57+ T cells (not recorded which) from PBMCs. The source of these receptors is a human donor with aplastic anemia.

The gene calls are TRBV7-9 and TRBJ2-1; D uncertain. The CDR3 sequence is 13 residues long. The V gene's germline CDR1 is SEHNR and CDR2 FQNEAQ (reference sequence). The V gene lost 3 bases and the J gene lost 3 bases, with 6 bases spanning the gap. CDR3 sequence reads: CASSFRHYNEQFF. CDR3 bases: TGTGCCAGCAGCTTTCGGCACTACAATGAGCAGTTCTTC.

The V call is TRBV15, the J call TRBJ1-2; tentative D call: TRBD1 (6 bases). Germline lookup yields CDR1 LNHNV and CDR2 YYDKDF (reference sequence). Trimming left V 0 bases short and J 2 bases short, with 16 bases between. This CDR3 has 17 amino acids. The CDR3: CATSRDWQTRGNYGYTF. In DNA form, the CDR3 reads TGTGCCACCAGCAGAGATTGGCAAACGAGGGGGAACTATGGCTACACCTTC.

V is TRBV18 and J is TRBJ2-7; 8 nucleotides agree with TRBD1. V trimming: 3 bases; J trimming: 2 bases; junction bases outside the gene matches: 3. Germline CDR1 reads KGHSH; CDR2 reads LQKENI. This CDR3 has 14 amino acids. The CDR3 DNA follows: TGTGCCAGCTCACCCGGACAGGGCGCCTACGAGCAGTACGTC. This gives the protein CASSPGQGAYEQYV.

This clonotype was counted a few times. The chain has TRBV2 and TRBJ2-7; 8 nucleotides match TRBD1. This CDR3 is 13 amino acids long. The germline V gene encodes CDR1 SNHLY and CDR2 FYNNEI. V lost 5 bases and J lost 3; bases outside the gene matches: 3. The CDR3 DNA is TGTGCCAGCAGTCAAGGACAGGGCTACGAGCAGTACTTC. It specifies CASSQGQGYEQYF.

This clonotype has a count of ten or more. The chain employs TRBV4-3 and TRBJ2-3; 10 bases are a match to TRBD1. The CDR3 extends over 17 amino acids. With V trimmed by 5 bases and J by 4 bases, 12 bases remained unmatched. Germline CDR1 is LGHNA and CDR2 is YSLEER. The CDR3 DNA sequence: TGCGCCAGCAGCTCTCAGGACGGGACAGGGGAAGCAGATACGCAGTATTTT. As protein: CASSSQDGTGEADTQYF.

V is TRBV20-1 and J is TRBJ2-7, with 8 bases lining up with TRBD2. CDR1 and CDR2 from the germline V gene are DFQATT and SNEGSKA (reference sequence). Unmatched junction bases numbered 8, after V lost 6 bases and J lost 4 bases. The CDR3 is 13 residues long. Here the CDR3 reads CSASGTSSYEQYF. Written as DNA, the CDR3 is TGCAGTGCCTCTGGGACTAGTAGTTACGAGCAGTACTTC.

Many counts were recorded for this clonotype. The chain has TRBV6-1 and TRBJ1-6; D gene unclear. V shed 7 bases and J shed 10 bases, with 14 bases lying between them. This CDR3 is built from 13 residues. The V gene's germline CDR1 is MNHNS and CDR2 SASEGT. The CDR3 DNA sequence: TGTGCCAGCAACGATGATTTAAGATCACCCCTCCACTTT. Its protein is CASNDDLRSPLHF.

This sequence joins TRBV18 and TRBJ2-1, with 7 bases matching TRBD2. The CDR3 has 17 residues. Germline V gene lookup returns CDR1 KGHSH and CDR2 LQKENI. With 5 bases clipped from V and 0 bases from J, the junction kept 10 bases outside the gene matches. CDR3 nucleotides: TGTGCCAGCTCAAGAGCGAGCGGGAAGAGCTCCTACAATGAGCAGTTCTTC. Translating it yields CASSRASGKSSYNEQFF.

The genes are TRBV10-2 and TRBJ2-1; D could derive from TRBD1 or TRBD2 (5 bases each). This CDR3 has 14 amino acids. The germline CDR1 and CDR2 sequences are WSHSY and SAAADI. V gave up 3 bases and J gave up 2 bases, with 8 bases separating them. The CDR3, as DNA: TGCGCCAGCAGTGATGGGGGTGCCTACAATGAGCAGTTCTTC. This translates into CASSDGGAYNEQFF.

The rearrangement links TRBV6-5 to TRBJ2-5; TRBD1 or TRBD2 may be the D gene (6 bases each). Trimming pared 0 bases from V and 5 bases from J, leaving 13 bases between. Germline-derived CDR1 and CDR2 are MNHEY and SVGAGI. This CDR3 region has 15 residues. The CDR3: CASSYSKRGVETQYF. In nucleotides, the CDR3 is TGTGCCAGCAGTTACTCGAAAAGGGGGGTGGAGACCCAGTACTTC.

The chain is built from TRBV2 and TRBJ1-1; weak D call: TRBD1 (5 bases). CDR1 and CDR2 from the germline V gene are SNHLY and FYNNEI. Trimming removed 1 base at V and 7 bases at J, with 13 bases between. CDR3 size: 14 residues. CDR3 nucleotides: TGTGCCAGCAGTGAAGTCCGGGTGACAGTTGAAGCTTTCTTT. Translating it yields CASSEVRVTVEAFF.

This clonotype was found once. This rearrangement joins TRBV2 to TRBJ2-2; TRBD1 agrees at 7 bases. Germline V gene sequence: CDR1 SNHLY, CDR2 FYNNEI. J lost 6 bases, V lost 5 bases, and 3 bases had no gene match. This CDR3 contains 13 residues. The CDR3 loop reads CASSWQGAGELFF. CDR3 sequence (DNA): TGTGCCAGCAGTTGGCAGGGGGCCGGGGAGCTGTTTTTT.

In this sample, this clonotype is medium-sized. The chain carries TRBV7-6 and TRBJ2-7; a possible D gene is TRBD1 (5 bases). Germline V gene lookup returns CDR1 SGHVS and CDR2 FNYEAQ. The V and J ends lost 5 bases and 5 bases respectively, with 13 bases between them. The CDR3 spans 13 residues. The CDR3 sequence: CASSTYRSHEQYF. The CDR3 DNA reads TGTGCCAGCAGCACCTACAGGTCCCACGAGCAGTACTTC.

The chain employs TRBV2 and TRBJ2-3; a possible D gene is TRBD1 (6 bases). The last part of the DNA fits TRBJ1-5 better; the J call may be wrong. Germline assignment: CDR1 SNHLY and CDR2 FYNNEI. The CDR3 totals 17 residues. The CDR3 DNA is TGTGCCAGCAGTGAAGCGCTGACCGGGGGGGGCACAGATACGCAGCATTTT. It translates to CASSEALTGGGTDTQHF.

The DNA of the CDR3 is TGTGCCACCAGCAGGGACGACAATCAGCCCCAGCATTTT. It translates to CATSRDDNQPQHF. The chain recombines TRBV15 with TRBJ1-5; no firm D call. The germline gives CDR1 LNHNV, CDR2 YYDKDF (reference sequence). The V end was cut by 3 bases, the J end by 3 bases, with 6 bases between. This CDR3 is built from 13 residues.

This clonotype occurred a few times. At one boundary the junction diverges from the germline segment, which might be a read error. As DNA, the CDR3 is TGTGCTAGCAGCTTAGTTCTAGGATTTGGGCAAGAGACCCAGTACTTC. Translated, it gives CASSLVLGFGQETQYF. The V call is TRBV7-7, the J call TRBJ2-5; D is undetermined. The CDR3 has 16 amino acids. The germline CDR1 and CDR2 sequences are SSHAT and FNYEAQ (reference sequence).

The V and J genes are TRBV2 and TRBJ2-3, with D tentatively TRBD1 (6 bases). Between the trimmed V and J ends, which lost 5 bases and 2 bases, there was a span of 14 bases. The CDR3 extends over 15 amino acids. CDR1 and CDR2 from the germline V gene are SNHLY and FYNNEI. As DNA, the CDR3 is TGTGCCAGCAGTTACCTACGGGACATCACAGATACGCAGTATTTT. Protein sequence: CASSYLRDITDTQYF.

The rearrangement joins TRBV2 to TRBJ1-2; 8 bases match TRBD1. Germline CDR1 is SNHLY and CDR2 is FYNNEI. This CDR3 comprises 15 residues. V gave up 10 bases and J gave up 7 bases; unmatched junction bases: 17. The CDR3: CATNIRETGVGGYTF. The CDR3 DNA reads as TGTGCCACCAATATACGCGAGACAGGGGTTGGTGGCTACACCTTC.

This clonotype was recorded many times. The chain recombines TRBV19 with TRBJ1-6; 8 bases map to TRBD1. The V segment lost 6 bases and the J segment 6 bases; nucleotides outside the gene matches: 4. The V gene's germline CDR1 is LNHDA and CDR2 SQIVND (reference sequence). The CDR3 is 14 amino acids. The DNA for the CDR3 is TGTGCCAGTAGCCCCGGACAGGGTAATTCACCCCTCCACTTT. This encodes CASSPGQGNSPLHF.

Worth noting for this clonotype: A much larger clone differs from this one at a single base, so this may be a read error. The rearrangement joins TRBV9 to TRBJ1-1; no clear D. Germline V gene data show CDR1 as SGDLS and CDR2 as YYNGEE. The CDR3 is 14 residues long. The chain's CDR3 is CASSHPNMNTEASF. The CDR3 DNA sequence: TGTGCCAGCAGCCACCCGAACATGAACACTGAAGCTTCCTTT.

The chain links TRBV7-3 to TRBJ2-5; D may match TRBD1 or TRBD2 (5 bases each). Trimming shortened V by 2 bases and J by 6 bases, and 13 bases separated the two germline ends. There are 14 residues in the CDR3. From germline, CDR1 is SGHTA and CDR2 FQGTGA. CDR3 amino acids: CASSLGGQLQTQYF. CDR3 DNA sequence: TGTGCCAGCAGCTTAGGAGGACAACTGCAGACCCAGTACTTC. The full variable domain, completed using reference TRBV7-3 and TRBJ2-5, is GAGVSQTPSNKVTEKGKYVELRCDPISGHTALYWYRQSLGQGPEFLIYFQGTGAADDSGLPNDRFFAVRPEGSVSTLKIQRTERGDSAVYLCASSLGGQLQTQYFGPGTRLLVL.

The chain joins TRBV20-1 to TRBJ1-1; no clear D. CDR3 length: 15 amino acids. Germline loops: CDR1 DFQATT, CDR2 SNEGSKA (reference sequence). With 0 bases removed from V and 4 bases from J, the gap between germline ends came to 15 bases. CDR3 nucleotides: TGCAGTGCTAGAGATTGGCGTCGCGACTCCACTGAAGCTTTCTTT. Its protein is CSARDWRRDSTEAFF.

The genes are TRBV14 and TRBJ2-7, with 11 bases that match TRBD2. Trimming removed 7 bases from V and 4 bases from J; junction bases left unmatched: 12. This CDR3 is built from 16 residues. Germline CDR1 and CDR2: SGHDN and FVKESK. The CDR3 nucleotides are TGTGCCAGCAACGGAGTAGCGGGAGGGGAAAGATACGAGCAGTACTTC. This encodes CASNGVAGGERYEQYF.

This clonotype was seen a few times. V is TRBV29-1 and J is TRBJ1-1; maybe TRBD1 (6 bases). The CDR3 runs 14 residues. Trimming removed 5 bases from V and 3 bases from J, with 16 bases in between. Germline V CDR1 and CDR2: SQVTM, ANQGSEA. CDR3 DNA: TGCAGCGTTCCTAGGTGGGCAGGGGACACTGAAGCTTTCTTT. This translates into CSVPRWAGDTEAFF.